The TCR beta chain under discussion was sequenced for a study of T cells in Graves' hyperthyroidism and ophthalmopathy. Study-wide results and limits: Ophthalmopathy could be told apart from stable hyperthyroidism with a 13 V-J model. Most clonotypes that expanded in the thyroid above 0.001 also showed up in blood.

This clonotype was detected only a few times. Its antigen is not known. Germline values: CDR1 GTSNPN, CDR2 SVGIG (reference sequence). With 3 bases clipped from V and 9 bases from J, the junction kept 13 bases outside the gene matches. This CDR3 contains 15 residues. What was amplified from RNA transcripts were TCR beta CDR3 regions. Using the HTBI primer set, a first-round RT-PCR was run on the TCR CDR3. TCRdb processed the multiplex PCR reads anew with MiXCR; each CDR3 protein has one entry. The table includes approximately 570,000 distinct CDR3 sequences, 15% to 20% detected once. Researchers barred patients who had uncontrolled infection, other autoimmune disease, pregnancy or lactation.

The V call is TRBV30, the J call TRBJ1-4, with 7 positions matching TRBD1. This clonotype was sampled from a man in his forties or fifties with Graves' ophthalmopathy. Sequencing was performed on blood. CDR3: CAWRKGPGTAQKLFF. CDR3 nucleotide sequence: TGTGCCTGGAGAAAGGGGCCTGGGACAGCCCAAAAACTGTTTTTT.